A selection of T cell receptor beta chains follows, all from one sample in a study of cytomegalovirus exposure and HLA in healthy donors. Produced via immunoSEQ multiplex PCR; TCRdb's table is partial and in-frame only. This sample has 130,000 or so clones; around 78% occur once, and the top ten carry about 1.6%. What was sequenced was PBMCs. The source is a woman aged 18-29 years in good health and CMV-seronegative. Each CDR3 is given with its conserved first and last residue.

CDR3 length: 15
V gene: TRBV10-2
CDR3 protein: CASEAGAFTTDTQYF

CDR3 length: 15
V gene: TRBV6-1
CDR3 protein: CASSGYQGVGTEAFF

CDR3 length: 13
V gene: TRBV11-2
CDR3 protein: CASSLRAYNEQFF

CDR3 length: 13
V gene: TRBV6-1
CDR3 protein: CASSSDRGQPQHF

CDR3 length: 16
V gene: TRBV2
CDR3 protein: CAIRGLAGVWENIQYF

CDR3 length: 15
V gene: TRBV6-5
CDR3 protein: CASSYRGTGIYEQFF

CDR3 length: 16
V gene: TRBV7-8
CDR3 protein: CASSTQGGSAYNEQFF

CDR3 length: 15
V gene: TRBV6-5
CDR3 protein: CASSYPRQGLREQYF

CDR3 length: 15
V gene: TRBV6-5
CDR3 protein: CASRNAGANTGELFF

CDR3 length: 16
V gene: TRBV15
CDR3 protein: CATSREVGEVIETQYF

CDR3 length: 15
V gene: TRBV5-6
CDR3 protein: CASSFVGQGAGGYTF

CDR3 length: 13
V gene: TRBV6-1
CDR3 protein: CASTQGVTTEAFF

CDR3 length: 13
V gene: TRBV5-1
CDR3 protein: CASSLADSTEAFF

CDR3 length: 12
V gene: TRBV5-1
CDR3 protein: CASSPGTYEQYF

CDR3 length: 15
V gene: TRBV7-2
CDR3 protein: CASSQPGQLNTEAFF

CDR3 length: 12
V gene: TRBV5-6
CDR3 protein: CASSPGLYEQYF

CDR3 length: 15
V gene: TRBV6-5
CDR3 protein: CASRVAGGPAGEQFF

CDR3 length: 10
V gene: TRBV20-1
CDR3 protein: CSARVEEQFF

CDR3 length: 18
V gene: TRBV4-2
CDR3 protein: CASSQDRHSGSAGNTIYF

CDR3 length: 15
V gene: TRBV6-5
CDR3 protein: CASSKDSPKRETQYF

CDR3 length: 15
V gene: TRBV30
CDR3 protein: CAWSLGGSFTDTQYF

CDR3 length: 13
V gene: TRBV9
CDR3 protein: CASSPFVTGELFF

CDR3 length: 15
V gene: TRBV11-3
CDR3 protein: CASSRSTESSYEQYF

CDR3 length: 13
V gene: TRBV27
CDR3 protein: CASRPDRFQPQHF

CDR3 length: 15
V gene: TRBV15
CDR3 protein: CATSTTATSGNTIYF

CDR3 length: 15
V gene: TRBV18
CDR3 protein: CASSPQEGTYNEQFF

CDR3 length: 13
V gene: TRBV6-5
CDR3 protein: CASRGQSNTEAFF

CDR3 length: 17
V gene: TRBV7-9
CDR3 protein: CASSLGRETGLFNEQFF

CDR3 length: 15
V gene: TRBV27
CDR3 protein: CASSPLDRTNTEAFF

CDR3 length: 11
V gene: TRBV30
CDR3 protein: CAWAARAEQFF

CDR3 length: 13
V gene: TRBV2
CDR3 protein: CASTQSNKNIQYF

CDR3 length: 15
V gene: TRBV5-4
CDR3 protein: CASSLFLGGKETQYF

CDR3 length: 12
V gene: TRBV6-5
CDR3 protein: CASSRDQETQYF

CDR3 length: 14
V gene: TRBV30
CDR3 protein: CAWSLAGRGYEQYF

CDR3 length: 16
V gene: TRBV7-9
CDR3 protein: CASRSLAGGAYNEQFF

CDR3 length: 14
V gene: TRBV27
CDR3 protein: CASSYGRSNTEAFF